These T cell receptor beta chains were read from a single sample in a study of siplizumab effects on memory and regulatory T cells. Only in-frame clones appear in the TCRdb table, and some are missing; sequencing was by immunoSEQ multiplex PCR. Among about 75,000 clones listed, around 93% were seen once. Sequenced input: CD8+ T cells sorted from blood. The receptors were sampled from a human donor in good health. Both conserved end residues are part of each CDR3. The D gene is left open where the match is weak.

V gene	J gene	CDR3 length	D gene	CDR3 protein	CDR3 DNA
TRBV19	TRBJ2-7	16	TRBD1	CASSTRQGGKAYEQYF	TGTGCCAGTAGTACGAGACAGGGGGGAAAAGCATACGAGCAGTACTTC
TRBV19	TRBJ2-2	16	TRBD1	CASSARTGGRTGELFF	TGTGCCAGTAGCGCTAGGACAGGGGGCCGCACCGGGGAGCTGTTTTTT
TRBV10-3	TRBJ1-2	15	.	CAIPNHRDSNYGYTF	TGTGCCATCCCCAACCACAGGGACTCCAACTATGGCTACACCTTC
TRBV27	TRBJ2-7	13	.	CASSLRVNYEQYF	TGTGCCAGCAGCCTCAGAGTCAACTACGAGCAGTACTTC
TRBV7-9	TRBJ2-3	15	.	CASSHRVGDTDTQYF	TGTGCCAGCAGCCACAGGGTAGGGGACACAGATACGCAGTATTTT
TRBV6-6	TRBJ1-2	14	.	CASSMSQGNYGYTF	TGTGCCAGCAGTATGTCACAGGGAAACTATGGCTACACCTTC
TRBV11-2	TRBJ2-2	13	.	CATGQEGAGELFF	TGTGCCACCGGACAGGAGGGTGCCGGGGAGCTGTTTTTT
TRBV6-5	TRBJ1-6	15	.	CATGDPTIYNSPLHF	TGTGCCACCGGGGACCCTACAATCTATAATTCACCCCTCCACTTT
TRBV6-1	TRBJ2-7	12	.	CASTRGIYEQYF	TGTGCCAGCACCAGGGGTATCTACGAGCAGTACTTC
TRBV6-5	TRBJ2-7	14	.	CASSSGALAYEQYF	TGTGCCAGCAGTTCCGGGGCCTTGGCCTACGAGCAGTACTTC
TRBV10-1	TRBJ2-1	12	.	CASSEGGDEQFF	TGCGCCAGCAGTGAGGGAGGGGATGAGCAGTTCTTC
TRBV27	TRBJ2-1	15	.	CASSSSGGTGDEQFF	TGTGCCAGCAGTTCTAGCGGGGGGACAGGGGATGAGCAGTTCTTC
TRBV4-1	TRBJ2-7	16	TRBD2	CASSQVLAGGPYEQYF	TGCGCCAGCAGCCAAGTTCTGGCGGGGGGGCCTTACGAGCAGTACTTC
TRBV11-2	TRBJ2-7	15	.	CASSLGTDTFYEQYF	TGTGCCAGCAGCTTAGGGACAGATACCTTCTACGAGCAGTACTTC
TRBV11-2	TRBJ2-1	17	TRBD2	CASSLDPSGSSYNEQFF	TGTGCCAGCAGCTTAGATCCTAGCGGCAGCTCCTACAATGAGCAGTTCTTC
TRBV4-1	TRBJ2-5	14	TRBD2	CASSQELAEETQYF	TGCGCCAGCAGCCAAGAACTAGCGGAAGAGACCCAGTACTTC